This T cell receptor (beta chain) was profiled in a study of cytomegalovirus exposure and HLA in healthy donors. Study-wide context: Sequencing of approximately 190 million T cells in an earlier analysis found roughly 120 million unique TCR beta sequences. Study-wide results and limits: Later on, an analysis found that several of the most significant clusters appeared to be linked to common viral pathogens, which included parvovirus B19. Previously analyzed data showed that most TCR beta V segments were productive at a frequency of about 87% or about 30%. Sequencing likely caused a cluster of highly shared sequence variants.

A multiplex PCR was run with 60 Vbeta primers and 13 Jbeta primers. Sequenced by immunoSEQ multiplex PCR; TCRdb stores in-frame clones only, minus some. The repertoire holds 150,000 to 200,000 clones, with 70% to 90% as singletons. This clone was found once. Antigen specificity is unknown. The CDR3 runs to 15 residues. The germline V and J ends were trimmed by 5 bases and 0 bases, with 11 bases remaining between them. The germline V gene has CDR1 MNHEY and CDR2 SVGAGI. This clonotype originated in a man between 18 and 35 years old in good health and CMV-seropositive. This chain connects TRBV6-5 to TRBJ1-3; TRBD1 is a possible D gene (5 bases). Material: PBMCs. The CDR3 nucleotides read TGTGCCAGCAGTCGCGGGGGATACTCTGGAAACACCATATATTTT. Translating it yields CASSRGGYSGNTIYF.